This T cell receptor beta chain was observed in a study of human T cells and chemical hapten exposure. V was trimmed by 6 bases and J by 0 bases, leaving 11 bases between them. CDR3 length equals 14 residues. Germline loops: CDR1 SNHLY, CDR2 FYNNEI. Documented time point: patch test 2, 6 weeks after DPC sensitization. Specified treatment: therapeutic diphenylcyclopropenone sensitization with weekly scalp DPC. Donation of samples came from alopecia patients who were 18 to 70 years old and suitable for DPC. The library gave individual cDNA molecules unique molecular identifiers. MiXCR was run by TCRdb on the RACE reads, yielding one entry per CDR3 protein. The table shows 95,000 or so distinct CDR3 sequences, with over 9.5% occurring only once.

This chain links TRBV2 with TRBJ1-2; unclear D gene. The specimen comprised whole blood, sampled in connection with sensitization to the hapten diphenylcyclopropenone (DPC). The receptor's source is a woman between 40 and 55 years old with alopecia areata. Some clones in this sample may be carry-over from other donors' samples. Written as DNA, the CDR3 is TGTGCCAGCAGGGACGGCCCCGCTAACTATGGCTACACCTTC. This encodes CASRDGPANYGYTF.